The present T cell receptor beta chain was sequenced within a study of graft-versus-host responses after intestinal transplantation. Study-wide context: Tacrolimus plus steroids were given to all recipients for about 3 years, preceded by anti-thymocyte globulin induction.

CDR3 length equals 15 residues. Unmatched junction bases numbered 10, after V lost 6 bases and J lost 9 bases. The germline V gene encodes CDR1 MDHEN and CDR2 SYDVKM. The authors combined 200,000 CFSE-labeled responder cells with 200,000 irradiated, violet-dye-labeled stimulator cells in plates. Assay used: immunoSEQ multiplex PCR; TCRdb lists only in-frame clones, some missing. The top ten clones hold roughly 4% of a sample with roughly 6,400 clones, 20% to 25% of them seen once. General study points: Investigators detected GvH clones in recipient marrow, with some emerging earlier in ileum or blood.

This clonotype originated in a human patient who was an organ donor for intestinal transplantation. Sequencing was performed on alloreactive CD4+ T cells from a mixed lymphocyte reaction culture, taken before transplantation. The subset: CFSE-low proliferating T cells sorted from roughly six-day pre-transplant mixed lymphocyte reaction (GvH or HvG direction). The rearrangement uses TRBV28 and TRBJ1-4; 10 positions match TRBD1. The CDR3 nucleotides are TGTGCCAGCAGCTCACTTGGACAGGGGGTACAAAAACTGTTTTTT. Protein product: CASSSLGQGVQKLFF.